These 24 T cell receptor beta chains came from one sample sequenced in a study of T-cell memory formation after mild COVID-19 (dated by TCRdb to the early 2020s). The library relied on 5' RACE. For sequencing, an Illumina NovaSeq 6000 was employed. The public sequencing data were trimmed at Q25 with fastp and processed into clonotypes with MiXCR by TCRdb, which kept only in-frame beta chains. Rows are combined by CDR3 protein, so each entry shows the most common genes and DNA. This sample has over 250,000 distinct CDR3 sequences in its table, and about 16% of those were observed once. The ten largest clonotypes hold 22% of the sample. The sample taken for sequencing was PBMCs or a T cell subset sorted from them (not recorded which). The origin of the receptors is a man younger than 35 who had mild COVID-19 (a few samples of this study predate the infection). The sample titles of this study are shuffled in the database, so cell type and time point are left out; the donor was told from shared clones.

The J gene is TRBJ2-6, the V gene TRBV6-2 or TRBV6-3, with D possibly TRBD2 on 7 matching bases. Germline lookup yields CDR1 MNHEY and CDR2 SVGEGT. The CDR3 sequence is 17 residues long. Trimming cost V 5 bases and J 4 bases, with 18 bases left between them. Written as DNA, the CDR3 is TGTGCCAGCAGTCCCCCGAGGGGGGGCGCGGGGGCCAACGTCCTGACTTTC. The encoded protein is CASSPPRGGAGANVLTF.

This chain links TRBV12-3 or TRBV12-4 with TRBJ2-3, with 8 bases that match TRBD1. V shed 5 bases and J 3 bases; nucleotides not matched to a gene: 4. This CDR3 has 14 amino acids. The CDR3 here is CASSDRGPTDTQYF. The CDR3 coding sequence is TGTGCCAGCAGTGACAGGGGCCCGACAGATACGCAGTATTTT.

The chain couples TRBV5-1 to TRBJ2-7; weak D call: TRBD1 (5 bases). Germline values: CDR1 SGHRS, CDR2 YFSETQ. There are 13 residues in the CDR3. The V end lost 4 bases, the J end lost 5 bases, and 13 bases lay between the germline ends. DNA for the CDR3: TGCGCCAGCAGCCAGGACAATTCCAACGAGCAGTACTTC. Amino acid sequence: CASSQDNSNEQYF.

This clonotype has a count of ten or more. V is TRBV7-9 and J is TRBJ2-1; tentative D call: TRBD1 (6 bases). With 4 bases removed from V and 7 bases from J, the gap between germline ends came to 17 bases. The germline V gene encodes CDR1 SEHNR and CDR2 FQNEAQ (reference sequence). This CDR3 contains 15 residues. The CDR3 here is CASSSLGAFRNEQFF. The CDR3 bases are TGTGCCAGCAGCTCCCTGGGGGCTTTCAGGAATGAGCAGTTCTTC.

This clonotype was detected ten times or more. The J gene is TRBJ2-5, the V gene TRBV5-1; 7 bases align to TRBD2. The germline V gene has CDR1 SGHRS and CDR2 YFSETQ. The CDR3 covers 14 residues. The V and J ends lost 3 bases and 1 base, in that order; junction bases with no gene match: 3. Here the CDR3 reads CASSSGTIQETQYF. The CDR3 bases are TGCGCCAGCAGCTCCGGGACTATCCAAGAGACCCAGTACTTC.

This clonotype came up a few times. V and J are TRBV20-1 and TRBJ2-2; TRBD1 agrees at 7 bases. The CDR3 covers 14 residues. J was trimmed by 5 bases and V by 8 bases; bases with no gene match: 11. Germline V gives CDR1 DFQATT, CDR2 SNEGSKA (reference sequence). This chain's CDR3 is CSHRQGERTGELFF. The CDR3 nucleotides read TGCAGTCATAGACAGGGAGAACGTACCGGGGAGCTGTTTTTT.

This clonotype was found a few times. This chain links TRBV6-2 or TRBV6-3 with TRBJ2-1; D perhaps matches TRBD2 (5 bases). The ends were cut back, 4 bases at V and 11 bases at J, with 21 bases in the middle. The CDR3 consists of 15 residues. The germline gives CDR1 MNHEY, CDR2 SVGEGT. The CDR3: CASSFALGPLGKQFF. DNA of the CDR3: TGTGCCAGCAGTTTCGCACTAGGACCTCTTGGGAAGCAGTTCTTC.

The chain links TRBV6-5 to TRBJ2-3; 12 nucleotides agree with TRBD2. CDR1 and CDR2 (germline): MNHEY, SVGAGI. CDR3 length equals 14 residues. The V segment lost 8 bases and the J segment 4 bases; nucleotides outside the gene matches: 4. CDR3 protein: CASGASGGADTQYF. DNA of the CDR3: TGTGCCAGCGGGGCTAGCGGGGGGGCAGATACGCAGTATTTT.

The chain recombines TRBV12-3 or TRBV12-4 with TRBJ2-3; 10 bases match TRBD2. V shed 3 bases, J shed 1 base, and the junction held 4 bases outside the gene matches. The CDR3 sequence is 16 residues long. CDR3 sequence (DNA): TGTGCCAGCAGTTTTAGCGGGGGGCGTCGCACAGATACGCAGTATTTT. It codes for CASSFSGGRRTDTQYF.

The chain recombines TRBV29-1 with TRBJ1-2, with a weak D call TRBD1 (5 bases). This CDR3 spans 11 amino acids. The germline V gene has CDR1 SQVTM and CDR2 ANQGSEA. The V gene lost 4 bases and the J gene lost 7 bases, with 10 bases spanning the gap. The CDR3 sequence: CSVARDAGYTF. The CDR3 DNA follows: TGCAGCGTTGCCAGGGACGCTGGCTACACCTTC.

In this sample, this clonotype turned up many times. This chain uses TRBV12-3 or TRBV12-4 with TRBJ2-3; weak D call: TRBD1 (6 bases). With 6 bases removed from V and 0 bases from J, the gap between germline ends came to 16 bases. This CDR3 comprises 16 residues. The CDR3 region is CASRSDRPPSTDTQYF. For the CDR3, the DNA is TGTGCCAGCAGGTCAGACAGGCCACCTAGCACAGATACGCAGTATTTT.

The J gene is TRBJ1-2, the V gene TRBV27; D perhaps matches TRBD1 (6 bases). The V gene lost 0 bases and the J gene lost 6 bases, with 17 bases spanning the gap. The CDR3 extends over 16 amino acids. Germline CDR1 and CDR2: MNHEY and SMNVEV (reference sequence). As DNA, the CDR3 is TGTGCCAGCAGTTTATCGGGAGGAGGACAGAGGGATGGCTACACCTTC. This gives the protein CASSLSGGGQRDGYTF.

The chain joins TRBV23-1 to TRBJ1-4; D not certain. TRBV23-1 carries the ORF label, with uncertain function. V lost 5 bases and J lost 7, with 14 bases in between. The CDR3 runs to 14 residues. CDR3 bases: TGCGCCAGCAGTAGTCCTTATTCTGGTGAAAAACTGTTTTTT. The encoded protein is CASSSPYSGEKLFF.

The chain links TRBV5-6 to TRBJ2-4, with D perhaps matching TRBD2 (6 bases). Germline CDR1 is SGHDT and CDR2 is YYEEEE. This CDR3 has 13 amino acids. Trimming took 2 bases from V and 6 from J, leaving 9 bases between them. The CDR3, as DNA: TGTGCCAGCAGCTTTGGGAGGTTAAACATTCAGTACTTC. This translates into CASSFGRLNIQYF.

This clonotype occurred a few times. V is TRBV3-1 and J is TRBJ2-1; 9 bases are a match to TRBD2. J was trimmed by 7 bases and V by 2 bases; bases with no gene match: 3. CDR1 is LGHDT and CDR2 is YNNKEL in the germline V gene (reference sequence). The CDR3 has 14 residues. The CDR3 here is CASSQRGGANEQFF. The CDR3 nucleotides are TGTGCCAGCAGCCAACGCGGGGGGGCGAATGAGCAGTTCTTC.

In its sample, this clonotype was seen a few times. The V and J genes are TRBV5-4 and TRBJ1-1; maybe TRBD1 (5 bases). Trimming cost V 0 bases and J 1 base, with 7 bases left between them. Germline lookup yields CDR1 SGHNT and CDR2 YYREEE (reference sequence). The CDR3 has 14 residues. The CDR3 DNA reads TGTGCCAGCAGCTTGGAAACAGGGAACACTGAAGCTTTCTTT. Its translation is CASSLETGNTEAFF.

This clonotype was detected ten times or more. V is TRBV7-3 and J is TRBJ2-1; 11 bases agree with TRBD2. The ends lost 5 bases at V and 8 bases at J; junction bases unmatched: 8. The CDR3 length is 15 residues. Germline V CDR1 and CDR2: SGHTA, FQGTGA. The CDR3 is CASSAGTSGWYEQFF. CDR3 in DNA: TGTGCCAGCAGCGCCGGGACTAGCGGATGGTATGAGCAGTTCTTC. The full variable domain, in which reference TRBV7-3 and TRBJ2-1 provide the parts outside the CDR3, is GAGVSQTPSNKVTEKGKYVELRCDPISGHTALYWYRQSLGQGPEFLIYFQGTGAADDSGLPNDRFFAVRPEGSVSTLKIQRTERGDSAVYLCASSAGTSGWYEQFFGPGTRLTVL.

The table lists this clonotype with a few counts. This sequence joins TRBV10-3 and TRBJ2-5, with D hard to call. This CDR3 has 13 residues. V shed 10 bases and J shed 1 base, with 13 bases lying between them. Germline V gene sequence: CDR1 ENHRY, CDR2 SYGVKD. The CDR3 sequence: CATCPVTQETQYF. The DNA of the CDR3 is TGTGCCACCTGTCCCGTGACCCAAGAGACCCAGTACTTC.

The chain employs TRBV6-6 and TRBJ1-1, with D maybe TRBD1 (5 bases). Trimming left V 6 bases short and J 7 bases short, with 9 bases between. Germline V gives CDR1 MNHNY, CDR2 SVGAGI (reference sequence). The CDR3 has 11 residues. The CDR3 DNA follows: TGTGCCAGCAGGTACGACAGTGAAGCTTTCTTT. As protein: CASRYDSEAFF.

In its sample, this clonotype was seen a few times. V is TRBV5-6 and J is TRBJ2-7, with 12 positions matching TRBD1. The CDR3 has 17 amino acids. V shed 2 bases and J 10 bases; nucleotides not matched to a gene: 16. Germline V gene lookup returns CDR1 SGHDT and CDR2 YYEEEE. The CDR3 sequence: CASSFKAGTGGGLSQYF. In DNA, the CDR3 is TGTGCCAGCAGCTTTAAAGCCGGGACAGGGGGCGGTTTAAGTCAGTACTTC.

V gene TRBV6-6 combines with J gene TRBJ2-7; D uncertain. Germline CDR1 reads MNHNY; CDR2 reads SVGAGI (reference sequence). The CDR3 runs 15 residues. The V gene lost 0 bases and the J gene lost 0 bases, with 9 bases spanning the gap. The CDR3 region is CASSYSGQSSYEQYV. CDR3 nucleotides: TGTGCCAGCAGTTACTCCGGCCAGAGCTCCTACGAGCAGTACGTC.

J is TRBJ2-5 and V is TRBV7-9, with no clear D. Trimming cost V 4 bases and J 0 bases, with 9 bases left between them. This CDR3 spans 14 amino acids. Per the germline V gene, CDR1 is SEHNR and CDR2 is FQNEAQ (reference sequence). Here the CDR3 reads CASSWAGYQETQYF. CDR3 sequence (DNA): TGTGCCAGCAGCTGGGCAGGATACCAAGAGACCCAGTACTTC.

Only a few counts were recorded for this clonotype. Relative to the germline gene, one junction end is altered; a read error may explain this. As DNA, the CDR3 is TGTGCCTGTAGTATTCGGGACGGTCATTACGAGCAGTACTTC. It encodes CACSIRDGHYEQYF. The V call is TRBV19, the J call TRBJ2-7; D may be TRBD1 or TRBD2 (5 bases each). In germline, CDR1 is LNHDA, CDR2 SQIVND (reference sequence). The length of the CDR3 is 14 residues.

This clonotype was seen more than once but under ten times. The genes are TRBV7-2 and TRBJ2-3, with 9 bases identical to TRBD2. The ends lost 6 bases at V and 2 bases at J; junction bases unmatched: 6. Per germline, CDR1 SGHTA and CDR2 FQGNSA. This CDR3 is built from 15 residues. CDR3 residues: CASRTTSGHTDTQYF. Written as DNA, the CDR3 is TGTGCCAGCAGAACGACTAGCGGCCACACAGATACGCAGTATTTT.